The T cell receptor beta chain described here comes from a study of vaccination and CD4 T cells after COVID-19. Study summary: Once diagnosed, patients had post-COVID samples drawn a median approximately 93 days later (range 35 to 161).

With respect to this clonotype: What it binds is not known.

Study findings and constraints: A nonsignificant rise from about 20 to 38 was seen in the median number of SARS-CoV-2-reactive clonotypes.

Treatment given: 10-day PBMC culture with coronavirus spike peptide pools or control peptides (ViraFEST assay). CDR3 size: 19 residues. The germline V gene has CDR1 WNHNN and CDR2 SYGVQD (reference sequence). J lost 0 bases, V lost 4 bases, and 12 bases had no gene match. The Oncomine TCR Beta short-read assay sequenced DNA from cultured CD4+ T cells. Once CD4+ T cells had been cultured, genomic DNA was extracted from them. TCRdb passed the PCR reads through MiXCR, listing each CDR3 protein once. The data contain about 16,000 distinct CDR3 sequences, around 40% of them singletons. This TCR was sampled from a human donor who received a COVID-19 vaccine. Material: CD4+ T cells from blood, cultured in vitro, obtained before SARS-CoV-2 vaccination. The genes are TRBV10-1 and TRBJ2-6; the match to TRBD1 covers 7 bases. The CDR3 DNA follows: TGCGCCAGCAGTGGATCGACTCCGGGACAGAACTCTGGGGCCAACGTCCTGACTTTC. Translating it yields CASSGSTPGQNSGANVLTF.